The rows below give T cell receptor beta chains drawn from one sample of a study of regulatory T cells in long-lasting Graves disease. Each CDR3 protein gets one entry after TCRdb re-called the multiplex PCR reads with MiXCR. The sample yields 400,000 to 500,000 distinct CDR3 sequences, about 15% seen once. These data also featured in a second study, about T cells in Graves' hyperthyroidism and ophthalmopathy.

Sequencing used peripheral blood mononuclear cells (PBMCs), obtained at new diagnosis, from a patient treated with antithyroid drugs. The receptors here all came from a woman in her forties or fifties with Graves disease. Both conserved end residues are part of each CDR3. Fields, in order: CDR3 protein, V gene, J gene.

CASSLEALYNEQFF,TRBV5-1,TRBJ2-1
CASTDRESYEQYF,TRBV6-1,TRBJ2-7
CASSFSGGKGQYF,TRBV28,TRBJ2-7
CASSLSGAAEAFF,TRBV7-2,TRBJ1-1
CASSGRLWLTDTQYF,TRBV7-2,TRBJ2-3
CASTPPAGHYEQYF,TRBV12-3/TRBV12-4,TRBJ2-7
CSAKLGQGPWSPLHF,TRBV20-1,TRBJ1-6
CASSEAWGQETQYF,TRBV6-1,TRBJ2-5
CASRLQGEVNYGYTF,TRBV6-1,TRBJ1-2
CSVWLDYEQYF,TRBV29-1,TRBJ2-7
CASSVDEGRGTDTQYF,TRBV9,TRBJ2-3
CASSQFLQGTDTQYF,TRBV3-1,TRBJ2-3
CASSQPQGPGLRETQYF,TRBV4-2,TRBJ2-5
CASSMSHAETQYF,TRBV19,TRBJ2-5
CASSRDGTGDYGYTF,TRBV18,TRBJ1-2
CASRPPGQGGSGELFF,TRBV5-1,TRBJ2-2
CASSLGLTTQETQYF,TRBV7-2,TRBJ2-5
CSARSLTSGIGETQYF,TRBV20-1,TRBJ2-5
CASSLQDRIHNSPLHF,TRBV13,TRBJ1-6
CASRDNTEAFF,TRBV2,TRBJ1-1
CASSKGQGYNEKLFF,TRBV7-9,TRBJ1-4
CASSDGGKSAKNIQYF,TRBV6-1,TRBJ2-4
CASSYGSGSLSHF,TRBV6-2/TRBV6-3,TRBJ1-2
CSAEKGFLTDTQYF,TRBV20-1,TRBJ2-3
CASSLMGYNEQFF,TRBV27,TRBJ2-1
CASSLEGPQGADNVQFF,TRBV5-1,.
CASLAGLYNEQFF,TRBV2,TRBJ2-1
CASSFRTSGKETQYF,TRBV7-6,TRBJ2-5
CASGLSVGVGTTDTQYF,TRBV11-1,TRBJ2-3
CSARDRGVLAYLSYEQYF,TRBV20-1,TRBJ2-7
CAWVTYTEAFF,TRBV30,TRBJ1-1
CATSSLSSYNEQFF,TRBV19,TRBJ2-1
CASKNSGGGRGDTQYF,TRBV28,TRBJ2-3
CASSLTSSYNSPLHF,TRBV28,TRBJ1-6
CASSLNEAGLGTDTQYF,TRBV5-1,TRBJ2-3
CASSPLLGPEETQYF,TRBV7-7,TRBJ2-5
CASRSELNTEAFF,TRBV5-1,TRBJ1-1
CASSWDMRNPNYEQYF,TRBV28,TRBJ2-7
CASRVQGRRGTYEQYF,TRBV28,TRBJ2-7
CASSLGALQGIGVYEQYF,TRBV5-1,TRBJ2-7
CASRGRWAGEQFF,TRBV7-2,TRBJ2-1